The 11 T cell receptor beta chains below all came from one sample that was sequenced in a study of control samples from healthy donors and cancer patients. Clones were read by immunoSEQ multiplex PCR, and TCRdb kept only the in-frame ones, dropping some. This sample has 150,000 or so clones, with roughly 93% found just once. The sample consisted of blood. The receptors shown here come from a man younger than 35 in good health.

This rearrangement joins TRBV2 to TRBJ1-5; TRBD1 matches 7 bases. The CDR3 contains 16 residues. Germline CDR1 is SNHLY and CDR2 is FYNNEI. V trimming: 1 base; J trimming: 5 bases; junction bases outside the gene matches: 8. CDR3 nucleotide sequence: TGTGCCAGCAGTGAAGTGCCAGGGGGAGGGTATCAGCCCCAGCATTTT. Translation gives CASSEVPGGGYQPQHF. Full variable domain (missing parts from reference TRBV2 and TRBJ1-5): EPEVTQTPSHQVTQMGQEVILRCVPISNHLYFYWYRQILGQKVEFLVSFYNNEISEKSEIFDDQFSVERPDGSNFTLKIRSTKLEDSAMYFCASSEVPGGGYQPQHFGDGTRLSIL.

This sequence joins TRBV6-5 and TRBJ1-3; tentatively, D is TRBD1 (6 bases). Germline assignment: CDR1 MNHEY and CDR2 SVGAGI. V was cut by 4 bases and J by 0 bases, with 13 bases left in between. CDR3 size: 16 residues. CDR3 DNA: TGTGCCAGCAGTTCGGGGGGGCCCTACTCTGGAAACACCATATATTTT. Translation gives CASSSGGPYSGNTIYF.

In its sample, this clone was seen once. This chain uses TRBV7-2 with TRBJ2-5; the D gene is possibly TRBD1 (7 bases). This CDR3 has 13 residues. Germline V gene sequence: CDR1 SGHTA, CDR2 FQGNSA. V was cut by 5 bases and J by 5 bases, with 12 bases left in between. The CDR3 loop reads CASSPQGRETQYF. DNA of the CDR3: TGTGCCAGCAGCCCACAGGGGAGGGAGACCCAGTACTTC.

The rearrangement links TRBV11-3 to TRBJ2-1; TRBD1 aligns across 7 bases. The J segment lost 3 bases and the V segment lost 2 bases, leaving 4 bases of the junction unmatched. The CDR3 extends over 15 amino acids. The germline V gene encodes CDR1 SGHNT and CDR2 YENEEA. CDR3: CASSLIGQDYNEQFF. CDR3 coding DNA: TGTGCCAGCAGCTTAATTGGACAGGACTACAATGAGCAGTTCTTC.

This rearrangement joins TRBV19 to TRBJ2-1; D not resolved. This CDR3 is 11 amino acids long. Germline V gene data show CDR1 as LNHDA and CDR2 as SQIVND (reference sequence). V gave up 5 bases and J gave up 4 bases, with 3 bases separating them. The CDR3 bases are TGTGCCAGTAGTTGGTACAATGAGCAGTTCTTC. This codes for CASSWYNEQFF.

The CDR3 loop reads CASSWNSGTSGSGRWDEQYF. The CDR3 DNA is TGTGCCAGCAGTTGGAATTCTGGGACTAGCGGGAGTGGTAGGTGGGACGAGCAGTACTTC. The chain joins TRBV6-2 or TRBV6-3 to TRBJ2-7; TRBD2 agrees at 14 bases. Trimming took 4 bases from V and 5 from J; bases not matched to a gene: 19. The germline CDR1 and CDR2 sequences are MNHEY and SVGEGT. CDR3 size: 20 residues.

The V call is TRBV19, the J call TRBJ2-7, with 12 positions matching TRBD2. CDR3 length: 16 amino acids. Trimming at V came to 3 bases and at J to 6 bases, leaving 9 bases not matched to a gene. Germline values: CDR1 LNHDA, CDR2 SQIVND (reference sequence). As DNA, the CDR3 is TGTGCCAGTAGTATCCTCCTAGCGGGAGGGCCTGCCGAGCAGTACTTC. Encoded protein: CASSILLAGGPAEQYF.

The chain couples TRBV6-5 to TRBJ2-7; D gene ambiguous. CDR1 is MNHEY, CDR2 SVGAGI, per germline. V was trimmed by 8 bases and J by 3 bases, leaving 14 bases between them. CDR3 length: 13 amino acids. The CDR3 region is CASRRTRDYEQYF. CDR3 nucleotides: TGTGCCAGCCGGCGGACGAGAGACTACGAGCAGTACTTC.

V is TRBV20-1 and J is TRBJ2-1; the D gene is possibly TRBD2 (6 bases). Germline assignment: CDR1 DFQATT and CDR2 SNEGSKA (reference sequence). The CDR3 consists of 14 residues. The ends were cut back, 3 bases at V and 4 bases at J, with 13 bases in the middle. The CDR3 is CSASSGESYNEQFF. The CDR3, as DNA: TGCAGTGCTAGTTCGGGGGAATCGTACAATGAGCAGTTCTTC.

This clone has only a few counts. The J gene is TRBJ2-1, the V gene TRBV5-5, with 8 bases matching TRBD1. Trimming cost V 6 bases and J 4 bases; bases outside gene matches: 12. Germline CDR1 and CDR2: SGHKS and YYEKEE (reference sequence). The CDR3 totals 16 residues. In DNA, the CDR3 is TGTGCCAGCAACCTCCCCCAGGGGGCGCTTTACAATGAGCAGTTCTTC. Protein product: CASNLPQGALYNEQFF.

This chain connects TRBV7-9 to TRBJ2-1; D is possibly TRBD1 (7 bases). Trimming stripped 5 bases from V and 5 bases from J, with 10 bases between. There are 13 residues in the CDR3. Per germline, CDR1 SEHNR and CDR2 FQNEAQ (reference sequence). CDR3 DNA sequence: TGTGCCAGCAGCCAGGGGGAGGACAATGAGCAGTTCTTC. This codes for CASSQGEDNEQFF.